Sequencing of this T cell receptor beta chain was carried out in a study of early stage breast cancer tumors. This CDR3 is built from 15 residues. CDR1 is LGHNA, CDR2 YNFKEQ, per germline. The ends were cut back, 3 bases at V and 5 bases at J, with 15 bases in the middle. Study-level findings and limits: Commonly generated sequences made up most enriched TCRB sequences shared between patients.

Clones were read by immunoSEQ multiplex PCR, and TCRdb kept only the in-frame ones, dropping some. The table has approximately 4,800 clones, roughly two thirds seen once. With respect to this clone: Its antigen is as yet unknown.

Material for sequencing was breast tumor tissue. This receptor was taken from a person aged 45 to 59 with breast cancer. This sequence joins TRBV4-2 and TRBJ2-3, with D perhaps matching TRBD2 (7 bases). The CDR3 sequence: CASSQGGGRGDTQYF. The DNA of the CDR3 is TGTGCCAGCAGCCAGGGGGGGGGCCGGGGAGATACGCAGTATTTT.